Listed here are 20 T cell receptor beta chains from one sample, sequenced in a study of T cells in Graves' hyperthyroidism and ophthalmopathy. RNA transcripts were the template for amplifying TCR beta CDR3 regions. The primer set for the first-round RT-PCR of the TCR CDR3 was HTBI. In TCRdb, the multiplex PCR reads were re-called with MiXCR into one record per CDR3 protein. The data hold fewer than 400,000 distinct CDR3 sequences, with around 25% observed a single time. Specimen: blood. The receptors derive from a middle-aged man with Graves' hyperthyroidism.

The chain uses TRBV20-1 and TRBJ1-1, with 8 positions matching TRBD1. This CDR3 comprises 19 residues. The germline V gene encodes CDR1 DFQATT and CDR2 SNEGSKA (reference sequence). V shed 2 bases and J 3 bases; nucleotides not matched to a gene: 20. CDR3 sequence (DNA): TGCAGTGCTAGACCTTATCAATACAACAGGGGGGTGGTTGACACTGAAGCTTTCTTT. This codes for CSARPYQYNRGVVDTEAFF.

This clonotype was recorded at least ten times. This rearrangement joins TRBV12-3 or TRBV12-4 to TRBJ1-1, with unresolved D. The CDR3 is 15 residues long. The germline V and J ends were trimmed by 4 bases and 4 bases, with 16 bases remaining between them. CDR3 residues: CASSSPHYMRTEAFF. CDR3 in DNA: TGTGCCAGCAGTTCCCCGCATTATATGCGCACTGAAGCTTTCTTT.

This clonotype was recorded many times. The CDR3 DNA sequence: TGCGCCAGCAGCTTGGATCCTAGTTACAATGAGCAGTTCTTC. Its protein product is CASSLDPSYNEQFF. J is TRBJ2-1 and V is TRBV5-1; D unclear. The CDR3 has 14 amino acids. The germline CDR1 and CDR2 sequences are SGHRS and YFSETQ. Trimming took 0 bases from V and 4 from J, leaving 8 bases between them.

There are many counts of this clonotype. J is TRBJ2-5 and V is TRBV12-3 or TRBV12-4; 7 bases align to TRBD2. This CDR3 spans 19 amino acids. V shed 5 bases and J 2 bases; nucleotides not matched to a gene: 20. CDR3 in DNA: TGTGCCAGCAGTCCGGAGGAGGCGGGGGACTATGCCTCACAAGAGACCCAGTACTTC. The encoded protein is CASSPEEAGDYASQETQYF.

This clonotype was found many times. V and J are TRBV18 and TRBJ1-2; D is unresolved. The CDR3 covers 13 residues. Germline CDR1 reads KGHSH; CDR2 reads LQKENI. V dropped 4 bases and J dropped 0 bases, with 6 bases sitting between them. CDR3 loop: CASSLTTNYGYTF. CDR3 coding DNA: TGTGCCAGCTCACTAACAACTAACTATGGCTACACCTTC.

This clonotype came up a few times. The gene calls are TRBV7-3 and TRBJ2-5; D is perhaps TRBD2 (5 bases). The CDR3 has 15 amino acids. From germline, CDR1 is SGHTA and CDR2 FQGTGA. The V gene lost 5 bases and the J gene lost 2 bases, with 15 bases spanning the gap. The CDR3 nucleotides read TGTGCCAGCAGCGAGGGCCCTGAAGAACAAGAGACCCAGTACTTC. Translating it yields CASSEGPEEQETQYF.

The chain links TRBV27 to TRBJ2-7, with TRBD2 matching over 7 bases. The CDR3 loop spans 13 amino acids. Trimming took 5 bases from V and 0 from J; bases not matched to a gene: 1. CDR1 and CDR2 from the germline V gene are MNHEY and SMNVEV (reference sequence). Here the CDR3 reads CASSQRDSYEQYF. The CDR3 DNA follows: TGTGCCAGCAGTCAGCGGGACTCCTACGAGCAGTACTTC.

This chain joins TRBV6-8 and TRBJ2-7, with a weak D call TRBD2 (6 bases). This CDR3 region has 15 residues. Germline CDR1 and CDR2: MNHGY and SAAAGT. The V and J ends lost 5 bases and 4 bases respectively, with 18 bases between them. CDR3 region: CASSHTLADGYEQYF. Written as DNA, the CDR3 is TGTGCCAGCAGTCACACACTAGCCGATGGTTACGAGCAGTACTTC.

This chain links TRBV19 with TRBJ1-1; D remains unclear. CDR3 length: 16 amino acids. The germline V gene encodes CDR1 LNHDA and CDR2 SQIVND (reference sequence). Deletions cut 1 base from V and 0 bases from J, with 12 bases between. The CDR3 region has the DNA TGTGCCAGTAGTATAGTCGGGCTAGGCCTGAACACTGAAGCTTTCTTT. This translates into CASSIVGLGLNTEAFF.

This clonotype was counted at least ten times. The chain couples TRBV18 to TRBJ2-1, with D maybe TRBD1 (6 bases). CDR3 length: 13 residues. Trimming cost V 3 bases and J 4 bases, with 7 bases left between them. The germline V gene has CDR1 KGHSH and CDR2 LQKENI. The CDR3 loop is CASSPTGYNEQFF. The CDR3, as DNA: TGTGCCAGCTCACCGACAGGTTACAATGAGCAGTTCTTC.

In regard to this clonotype: One end of the junction is discordant with germline, which a read error may explain. The chain carries TRBV20-1 and TRBJ2-7; D call uncertain. The CDR3 has 12 residues. Germline CDR1 DFQATT, CDR2 SNEGSKA (reference sequence). CDR3 sequence (DNA): TGCAGTGCTAACGCAGTCTCCCACGAGCAGTACTTC. As protein: CSANAVSHEQYF.

The sample holds a few counts of this clonotype. The rearrangement links TRBV7-2 to TRBJ2-7, with TRBD1 matching over 7 bases. CDR1 is SGHTA and CDR2 is FQGNSA in the germline V gene. The junction had 14 bases not matched to a gene; V was cut back by 5 bases and J by 4 bases. This CDR3 comprises 16 residues. This CDR3 reads CASSKYSSDRSYEQYF. DNA for the CDR3: TGTGCCAGCAGCAAATATTCCTCGGACAGGTCTTACGAGCAGTACTTC.

The V and J genes are TRBV24-1 and TRBJ2-5; the D gene is possibly TRBD2 (6 bases). V was trimmed by 5 bases and J by 4 bases, leaving 10 bases between them. The CDR3 loop spans 13 amino acids. Germline-derived CDR1 and CDR2 are KGHDR and SFDVKD. The DNA of the CDR3 is TGTGCCACCAGTGGGGACTTCGGAGAGACCCAGTACTTC. Encoded protein: CATSGDFGETQYF.

The rearrangement uses TRBV27 and TRBJ2-5; 7 bases map to TRBD2. V shed 3 bases and J 4 bases; nucleotides not matched to a gene: 2. This CDR3 region has 13 residues. CDR1 MNHEY and CDR2 SMNVEV come from the germline V gene (reference sequence). CDR3 nucleotide sequence: TGTGCCAGCAGTTTCGCGGGAGCAGAGACCCAGTACTTC. Translation gives CASSFAGAETQYF.

CDR3 amino acids: CSAPPLAGGATDTQYF. CDR3 DNA sequence: TGCAGTGCCCCTCCACTAGCGGGGGGCGCGACAGATACGCAGTATTTT. The rearrangement links TRBV20-1 to TRBJ2-3; 12 bases match TRBD2. Germline CDR1 is DFQATT and CDR2 is SNEGSKA (reference sequence). Trimming cost V 6 bases and J 3 bases; bases outside gene matches: 10. CDR3 length: 16 residues.

This clonotype was seen only a few times. The V gene is TRBV28, the J gene TRBJ2-1; possibly TRBD2 for D (6 bases). V was shortened by 3 bases and J by 3 bases, with 12 bases between the two germline ends. The CDR3 is 15 residues long. Germline V lookup: CDR1 MDHEN, CDR2 SYDVKM. The CDR3 loop is CASSFVGRDYNEQFF. CDR3 in DNA: TGTGCCAGCAGTTTTGTTGGGCGGGACTACAATGAGCAGTTCTTC. The entire variable domain, with the rest obtained from reference TRBV28 and TRBJ2-1, is as follows: DVKVTQSSRYLVKRTGEKVFLECVQDMDHENMFWYRQDPGLGLRLIYFSYDVKMKEKGDIPEGYSVSREKKERFSLILESASTNQTSMYLCASSFVGRDYNEQFFGPGTRLTVL.

This clonotype was found many times. The chain carries TRBV11-3 and TRBJ2-7, with 9 positions matching TRBD1. The germline V gene has CDR1 SGHNT and CDR2 YENEEA. V shed 5 bases and J 3 bases; nucleotides not matched to a gene: 14. This CDR3 contains 17 residues. CDR3 sequence: CASSAATGGGSNYEQYF. The CDR3 region has the DNA TGTGCCAGCAGCGCCGCGACAGGGGGGGGGTCCAACTACGAGCAGTACTTC.

In its sample, this clonotype was seen many times. This rearrangement joins TRBV11-3 to TRBJ2-7, with D perhaps matching TRBD2 (5 bases). The CDR3 extends over 15 amino acids. CDR1 is SGHNT and CDR2 is YENEEA in the germline V gene. Deletions cut 1 base from V and 0 bases from J, with 10 bases between. The CDR3 sequence: CASSLALERSYEQYF. In DNA, the CDR3 is TGTGCCAGCAGCTTAGCACTAGAACGCTCCTACGAGCAGTACTTC. Together with reference TRBV11-3 and TRBJ2-7, the CDR3 gives the full variable domain: EAGVVQSPRYKIIEKKQPVAFWCNPISGHNTLYWYLQNLGQGPELLIRYENEEAVDDSQLPKDRFSAERLKGVDSTLKIQPAELGDSAVYLCASSLALERSYEQYFGPGTRLTVT.

This clonotype was seen only a few times. V is TRBV5-1 and J is TRBJ2-7; 15 bases agree with TRBD2. V lost 4 bases to trimming and J lost 2 bases; unmatched junction nucleotides: 13. Germline CDR1 reads SGHRS; CDR2 reads YFSETQ. The CDR3 is 19 residues long. The CDR3 DNA is TGCGCCAGCAGCACAGGGACTAGCGGGAGGACGGTCTTGGCCTACGAGCAGTACTTC. As protein: CASSTGTSGRTVLAYEQYF. Complete variable domain (other parts from reference TRBV5-1 and TRBJ2-7): KAGVTQTPRYLIKTRGQQVTLSCSPISGHRSVSWYQQTPGQGLQFLFEYFSETQRNKGNFPGRFSGRQFSNSRSEMNVSTLELGDSALYLCASSTGTSGRTVLAYEQYFGPGTRLTVT.

This clonotype has only a few counts. The chain couples TRBV19 to TRBJ2-1; D unclear. Germline V gene lookup returns CDR1 LNHDA and CDR2 SQIVND (reference sequence). V lost 0 bases and J 7 bases, leaving 7 bases between the germline ends. The CDR3 is 13 residues long. CDR3 sequence reads: CASSIEGNNEQFF. CDR3 DNA sequence: TGTGCCAGTAGTATAGAAGGGAATAATGAGCAGTTCTTC. Looking up the rest from reference TRBV19 and TRBJ2-1 gives the full variable domain: DGGITQSPKYLFRKEGQNVTLSCEQNLNHDAMYWYRQDPGQGLRLIYYSQIVNDFQKGDIAEGYSVSREKKESFPLTVTSAQKNPTAFYLCASSIEGNNEQFFGPGTRLTVL.